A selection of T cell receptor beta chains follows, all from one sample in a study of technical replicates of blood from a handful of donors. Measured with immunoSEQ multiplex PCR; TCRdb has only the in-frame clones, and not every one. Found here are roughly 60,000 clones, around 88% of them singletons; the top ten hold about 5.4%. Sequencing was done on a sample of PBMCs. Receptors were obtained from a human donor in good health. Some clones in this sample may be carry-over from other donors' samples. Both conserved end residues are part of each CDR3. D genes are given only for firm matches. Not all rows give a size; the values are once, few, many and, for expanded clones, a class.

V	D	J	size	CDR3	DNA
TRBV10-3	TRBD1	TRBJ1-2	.	CAISEGQGGSYGYTF	TGTGCCATCAGTGAGGGACAGGGGGGTAGCTATGGCTACACCTTC
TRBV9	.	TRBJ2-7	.	CASSVELGASYEQYF	TGTGCCAGCAGCGTAGAGCTAGGAGCGAGCTACGAGCAGTACTTC
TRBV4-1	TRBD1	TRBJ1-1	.	CASSPLNRGIIGTEAFF	TGCGCCAGCAGCCCGTTAAACAGGGGAATCATAGGCACTGAAGCTTTCTTT
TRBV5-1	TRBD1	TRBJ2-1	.	CASKAGTGSNEQFF	TGCGCCAGCAAAGCCGGGACAGGGAGCAATGAGCAGTTCTTC
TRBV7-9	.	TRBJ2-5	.	CASSPPLMGSSKGAQYF	TGTGCCAGCAGCCCCCCATTGATGGGTTCTTCTAAAGGGGCCCAGTACTTC
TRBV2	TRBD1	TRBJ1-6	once	CASSTQGANNSPLHF	TGTGCCAGCAGTACCCAGGGGGCGAACAATTCACCCCTCCACTTT
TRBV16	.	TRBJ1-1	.	CASSRNRDIIMNTEAFF	TGTGCCAGCAGCCGAAATCGGGACATAATTATGAACACTGAAGCTTTCTTT
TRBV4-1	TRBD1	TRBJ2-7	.	CASSQRTGPEYEQYF	TGCGCCAGCAGCCAACGGACAGGCCCCGAATACGAGCAGTACTTC
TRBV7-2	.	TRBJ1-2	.	CASSPATGNYGYTF	TGTGCCAGCAGCCCAGCCACAGGGAACTATGGCTACACCTTC
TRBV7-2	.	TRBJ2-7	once	CASSQGQYEQYF	TGTGCCAGCAGCCAAGGACAGTACGAGCAGTACTTC
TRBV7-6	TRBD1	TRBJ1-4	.	CASSPGQRTTNEKLFF	TGTGCCAGCAGCCCGGGACAGAGAACAACTAATGAAAAACTGTTTTTT
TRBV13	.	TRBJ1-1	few	CASSLEGGGTEAFF	TGTGCCAGCAGCTTAGAGGGGGGGGGCACTGAAGCTTTCTTT
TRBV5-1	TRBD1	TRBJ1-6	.	CASSPTGDNSPLHF	TGCGCCAGCTCCCCCACAGGGGATAATTCACCCCTCCACTTT
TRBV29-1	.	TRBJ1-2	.	CSVESGGAGGYTF	TGCAGCGTTGAATCAGGTGGGGCGGGAGGCTACACCTTC
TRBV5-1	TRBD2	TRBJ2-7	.	CASSSDSGSYEQYF	TGCGCCAGCAGTAGTGATAGCGGGAGTTACGAGCAGTACTTC
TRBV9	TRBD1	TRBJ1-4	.	CASSAGDSQVEKLFF	TGTGCCAGCAGCGCCGGGGACAGCCAAGTTGAAAAACTGTTTTTT
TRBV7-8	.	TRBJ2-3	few	CASKKDGLSTDTQYF	TGTGCCAGCAAAAAGGACGGACTGAGCACAGATACGCAGTATTTT
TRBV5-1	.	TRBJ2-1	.	CASSLSGLRDEQFF	TGCGCCAGCAGCTTATCGGGATTAAGGGATGAGCAGTTCTTC
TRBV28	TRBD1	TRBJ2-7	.	CASREDRGIFGNEQYF	TGTGCCAGCAGGGAGGACAGGGGCATTTTTGGCAACGAGCAGTACTTC
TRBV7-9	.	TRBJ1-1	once	CASSPDRSSMNTEAFF	TGTGCCAGCAGTCCAGACAGGTCCTCGATGAACACTGAAGCTTTCTTT
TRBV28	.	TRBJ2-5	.	CASSLPSTETQYF	TGTGCCAGCAGTTTACCTAGTACAGAGACCCAGTACTTC
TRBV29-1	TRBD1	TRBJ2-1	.	CSVGQARAPRYNEQFF	TGCAGCGTGGGACAGGCCCGTGCTCCACGGTACAATGAGCAGTTCTTC
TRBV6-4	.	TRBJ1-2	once	CASSDSPRANYGYTF	TGTGCCAGCAGTGACTCGCCGAGAGCTAACTATGGCTACACCTTC
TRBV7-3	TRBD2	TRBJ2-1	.	CASSPTSGSPRNEQFF	TGTGCCAGCAGCCCGACTAGCGGGAGCCCTCGGAATGAGCAGTTCTTC
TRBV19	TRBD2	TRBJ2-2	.	CASSIVSGRAPGELFF	TGTGCCAGTAGTATAGTTAGCGGGAGGGCCCCCGGGGAGCTGTTTTTT
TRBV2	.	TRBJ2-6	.	CASSVGTRRSGANVLTF	TGTGCCAGCAGTGTTGGGACAAGACGCTCTGGGGCCAACGTCCTGACTTTC
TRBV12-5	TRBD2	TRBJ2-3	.	CASGPGLADADTQYF	TGTGCTAGTGGTCCCGGACTAGCGGATGCAGATACGCAGTATTTT
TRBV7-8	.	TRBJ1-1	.	CASSPGPRTEAFF	TGTGCCAGCAGCCCAGGCCCCCGCACTGAAGCTTTCTTT
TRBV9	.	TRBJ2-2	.	CASSVLFDTGELFF	TGTGCCAGCAGCGTCCTCTTTGACACCGGGGAGCTGTTTTTT
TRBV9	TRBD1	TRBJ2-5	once	CASSVKRGQDIETQYF	TGTGCCAGCAGCGTAAAAAGGGGACAGGATATAGAGACCCAGTACTTC
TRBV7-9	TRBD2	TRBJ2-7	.	CASSSGTSMDEQYF	TGTGCCAGCAGCTCCGGGACTAGCATGGACGAGCAGTACTTC
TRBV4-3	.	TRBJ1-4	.	CASSPRGQLNEKLFF	TGCGCCAGCAGCCCGAGAGGGCAGCTTAATGAAAAACTGTTTTTT
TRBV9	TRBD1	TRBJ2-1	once	CASSPATGGFDEQFF	TGTGCCAGCAGCCCTGCGACAGGGGGGTTTGATGAGCAGTTCTTC
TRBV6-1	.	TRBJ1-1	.	CASSGAANTEAFF	TGTGCCAGCAGTGGGGCCGCGAACACTGAAGCTTTCTTT
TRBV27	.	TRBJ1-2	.	CASRGSFRGSRGYTF	TGTGCCAGCAGAGGGAGTTTCCGGGGGAGTCGAGGCTACACCTTC
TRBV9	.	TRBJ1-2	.	CASSATQGGYTF	TGTGCCAGCAGCGCCACCCAGGGGGGCTACACCTTC
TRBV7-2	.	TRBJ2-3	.	CASSASRAAPDTQYF	TGTGCCAGCAGCGCCAGTCGAGCGGCTCCAGATACGCAGTATTTT
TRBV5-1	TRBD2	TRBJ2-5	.	CASSGDYAPETQYF	TGCGCCAGCAGCGGGGACTATGCTCCGGAGACCCAGTACTTC
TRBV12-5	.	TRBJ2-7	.	CASGSGVEQYF	TGTGCTAGTGGTTCCGGGGTCGAGCAGTACTTC
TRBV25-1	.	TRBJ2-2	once	CASRGVQSKTGELFF	TGTGCCAGCCGCGGGGTACAGTCCAAGACCGGGGAGCTGTTTTTT
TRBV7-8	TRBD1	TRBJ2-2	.	CASSERRGPGELFF	TGTGCCAGCAGCGAGAGAAGGGGGCCCGGGGAGCTGTTTTTT
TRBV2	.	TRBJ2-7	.	CASSGPGTYEQYF	TGTGCCAGCAGTGGTCCAGGCACCTACGAGCAGTACTTC
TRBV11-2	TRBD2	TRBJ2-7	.	CASSLAGTSLTEQYF	TGTGCCAGCAGCTTAGCTGGGACTAGTCTTACCGAGCAGTACTTC
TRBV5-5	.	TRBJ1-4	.	CASSPGTYAKLFF	TGTGCCAGCAGCCCCGGGACTTACGCAAAACTGTTTTTT
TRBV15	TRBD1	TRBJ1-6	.	CATSSFGQGLDLSLHF	TGTGCCACCAGCAGTTTTGGACAGGGGTTGGATCTATCCCTCCACTTT
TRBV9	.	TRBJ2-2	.	CASSGSVTGGELFF	TGTGCCAGCAGCGGTAGTGTTACCGGCGGGGAGCTGTTTTTT
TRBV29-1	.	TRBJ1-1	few	CSVGRDWAATEAFF	TGCAGCGTTGGAAGGGACTGGGCGGCTACTGAAGCTTTCTTT
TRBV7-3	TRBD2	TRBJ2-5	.	CASSSLAGGGETQYF	TGTGCCAGCAGCTCTCTAGCGGGGGGAGGGGAGACCCAGTACTTC
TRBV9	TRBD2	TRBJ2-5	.	CASSVGGRAGETQYF	TGTGCCAGCAGCGTGGGAGGGAGAGCGGGGGAGACCCAGTACTTC